Sequencing of this T cell receptor beta chain was carried out in a study of shared clonotypes between healthy human individuals. CD45RO negativity and positive selection for CCR7 defined naive CD8 cells, a population that excluded terminally differentiated effector memory CD45RA+ cells. Repertoires were generated with immunoSEQ multiplex PCR, while TCRdb's copy carries only in-frame clones and drops some. The table includes hundreds of thousands of clones, about 96% detected once. The CDR3 runs to 13 residues. Germline CDR1 is SGHKS and CDR2 is YYEKEE (reference sequence). The ends lost 5 bases at V and 2 bases at J; junction bases unmatched: 4. This clone has only one observation.

Sequenced sample: naive CD8+ T cells sorted from blood. This chain connects TRBV5-5 to TRBJ2-7, with 7 positions matching TRBD2. The TCR comes from a woman aged 25 to 39 in good health. The CDR3 reads CASSFGLAYEQYF. The CDR3 DNA is TGTGCCAGCAGTTTCGGACTAGCCTACGAGCAGTACTTC.